This record covers a single TCR beta chain. Its antigen is still unknown. TCRdb's copy holds only in-frame clones and misses some; the assay was immunoSEQ multiplex PCR. The table records tens of thousands of clones, approximately 90% of them present only once. The data were taken from a study of STAT3 mutations in large granular lymphocyte leukemia. Study details: More than half of T-LGLL patients received immunosuppressive therapy.

Study results and caveats: All newly emerging clones after therapy were STAT3 wild type. Clonal expansion was inferred from samples taken at other timepoints. Every T-LGLL patient had at least one immunodominant TCRbeta clonotype.

V lost 1 base and J lost 2, with 12 bases in between. Germline-derived CDR1 and CDR2 are MGHDK and SYGVNS. CDR3 length equals 16 residues. Sequenced input: PBMCs. The sequence was obtained from a human donor with T large granular lymphocyte leukemia. Some clones in this sample may be carry-over from other donors' samples. The chain links TRBV25-1 to TRBJ1-3, with D unclear. CDR3 in DNA: TGTGCCAGCAGTGAATTGAGCGGAGGAACTGGAAACACCATATATTTT. It encodes CASSELSGGTGNTIYF.